Each of the 23 T cell receptor beta chains below was sequenced from the same sample in a study of T-cell reconstitution after alpha-beta-depleted transplantation in children. TCRbeta library preparation incorporated unique molecular identifiers. One entry per CDR3 protein results from TCRdb running MiXCR on the PCR reads. The sample includes 200,000 to 250,000 distinct CDR3 sequences, 7.5% to 9.5% of them seen just once. The starting material was PBMCs, mostly from graft donor cells, obtained 180 days after TCRalphabeta/CD19-depleted stem cell transplant. The receptors originated from a male patient aged 10-17 years who had a stem cell transplant for acute lymphoblastic leukemia, so the T cells may come from the graft donor.

The V call is TRBV28, the J call TRBJ1-1; 7 bases are a match to TRBD1. Germline-derived CDR1 and CDR2 are MDHEN and SYDVKM. J was trimmed by 5 bases and V by 3 bases; bases with no gene match: 12. The CDR3 has 16 residues. CDR3 DNA: TGTGCCAGCAGTTTTGTAAGTTTAGGGGGCTTTACTGAAGCTTTCTTT. Residues: CASSFVSLGGFTEAFF.

The chain joins TRBV20-1 to TRBJ1-6; no reliable D call. The CDR3 has 16 amino acids. Germline CDR1 reads DFQATT; CDR2 reads SNEGSKA (reference sequence). V lost 0 bases and J 2 bases, leaving 11 bases between the germline ends. The CDR3 protein is CSARDLGVAYNSPLHF. CDR3 coding DNA: TGCAGTGCTAGAGATCTCGGGGTCGCCTATAATTCACCCCTCCACTTT.

This clonotype was seen many times. The chain joins TRBV20-1 to TRBJ1-2; D is perhaps TRBD1 (5 bases). V was clipped by 7 bases and J by 4 bases, with 13 bases between them. Germline V gene sequence: CDR1 DFQATT, CDR2 SNEGSKA (reference sequence). CDR3 length: 12 residues. The CDR3 loop reads CSVNPGRYGYTF. The CDR3 DNA is TGCAGTGTCAATCCGGGACGCTATGGCTACACCTTC.

This chain uses TRBV2 with TRBJ1-2; possibly TRBD1 for D (6 bases). Trimming stripped 7 bases from V and 2 bases from J, with 23 bases between. Germline assignment: CDR1 SNHLY and CDR2 FYNNEI. There are 17 residues in the CDR3. CDR3 DNA sequence: TGTGCCAGCACCGATTGGGAGACAGGAGTTGTAAACTATGGCTACACCTTC. Amino acid sequence: CASTDWETGVVNYGYTF.

There are many counts of this clonotype. This chain uses TRBV4-1 with TRBJ2-7; 11 nucleotides align to TRBD2. This CDR3 spans 17 amino acids. The trim removed 2 bases at V and 4 bases at J, leaving 10 bases unmatched. From germline, CDR1 is MGHRA and CDR2 YSYEKL. CDR3 in amino acids: CASSQLPGTSGSYEQYF. The CDR3 DNA sequence: TGCGCCAGCAGCCAACTACCCGGGACTAGCGGCTCGTACGAGCAGTACTTC.

This clonotype was detected many times. V is TRBV5-1 and J is TRBJ1-6, with TRBD1 as a possible D gene (5 bases). The V gene lost 2 bases and the J gene lost 7 bases, with 10 bases spanning the gap. Germline V lookup: CDR1 SGHRS, CDR2 YFSETQ. The CDR3 spans 14 residues. CDR3 sequence: CASSFPGANSPLHF. DNA for the CDR3: TGCGCCAGCAGCTTTCCCGGGGCGAATTCACCCCTCCACTTT.

This clonotype came up many times. This sequence joins TRBV3-1 and TRBJ2-5; TRBD2 matches at 9 bases. The CDR3 contains 15 residues. With V trimmed by 4 bases and J by 3 bases, 6 bases remained unmatched. Germline CDR1 and CDR2: LGHDT and YNNKEL (reference sequence). CDR3 bases: TGTGCCAGCAGCCCCCGACTAGCGGAAAAAGAGACCCAGTACTTC. Translation: CASSPRLAEKETQYF.

In this sample, this clonotype turned up many times. The chain has TRBV29-1 and TRBJ2-3; D is uncertain. Germline-derived CDR1 and CDR2 are SQVTM and ANQGSEA. Trimming removed 1 base at V and 5 bases at J, with 4 bases between. CDR3 length equals 11 residues. CDR3 coding DNA: TGCAGCGTTGAAGCAGTAGATACGCAGTATTTT. This sequence encodes CSVEAVDTQYF.

Remarks on this clonotype: A much larger clone lies a single base off, so this may be a read error. This chain connects TRBV7-9 to TRBJ1-1; D is uncertain. The CDR3 runs to 12 residues. The germline gives CDR1 SEHNR, CDR2 FQNEAQ (reference sequence). DNA for the CDR3: TGTGCCAGCAGACCGTGGCAGCCTGACGCTTTCTTT. It codes for CASRPWQPDAFF.

This clonotype was counted at least ten times. The J gene is TRBJ2-1, the V gene TRBV29-1; 9 bases are shared with TRBD2. Germline V gene data show CDR1 as SQVTM and CDR2 as ANQGSEA. This CDR3 spans 13 amino acids. V lost 7 bases, J lost 4 bases, and 5 bases stayed unmatched. CDR3 sequence reads: CSGSSGIYNEQFF. As DNA, the CDR3 is TGCAGCGGGTCTAGCGGGATTTACAATGAGCAGTTCTTC.

This clonotype occurred many times. The chain employs TRBV5-5 and TRBJ1-5, with 7 bases lining up with TRBD1. Trimming at V came to 2 bases and at J to 1 base, leaving 12 bases not matched to a gene. Per germline, CDR1 SGHKS and CDR2 YYEKEE (reference sequence). There are 18 residues in the CDR3. CDR3 loop: CASSLGTVLPNSNQPQHF. The CDR3 DNA reads as TGTGCCAGCAGCTTAGGGACAGTTCTCCCCAACAGCAATCAGCCCCAGCATTTT.

This clonotype was recorded many times. The chain uses TRBV7-6 and TRBJ1-1; TRBD1 aligns across 7 bases. CDR1 and CDR2 (germline): SGHVS, FNYEAQ. CDR3 length: 15 amino acids. V trimming: 5 bases; J trimming: 2 bases; junction bases outside the gene matches: 8. This CDR3 is CASSPDRAANTEAFF. The CDR3 nucleotides are TGTGCCAGCAGCCCCGACAGGGCCGCCAACACTGAAGCTTTCTTT. The variable domain in full, with the rest retrieved from reference TRBV7-6 and TRBJ1-1, is GAGVSQSPRYKVTKRGQDVALRCDPISGHVSLYWYRQALGQGPEFLTYFNYEAQQDKSGLPNDRFSAERPEGSISTLTIQRTEQRDSAMYRCASSPDRAANTEAFFGQGTRLTVV.

This clonotype appeared many times. V and J are TRBV7-8 and TRBJ2-2, with no clear D. The V gene lost 2 bases and the J gene lost 6 bases, with 13 bases spanning the gap. Germline CDR1 is SGHVS and CDR2 is FQNEAQ. The CDR3 spans 15 residues. In nucleotides, the CDR3 is TGTGCCAGCAGCTTAAAAGGACGAGGAGCCGGGGAGCTGTTTTTT. This codes for CASSLKGRGAGELFF. The full variable domain, in which reference TRBV7-8 and TRBJ2-2 provide the parts outside the CDR3, is GAGVSQSPRYKVAKRGQDVALRCDPISGHVSLFWYQQALGQGPEFLTYFQNEAQLDKSGLPSDRFFAERPEGSVSTLKIQRTQQEDSAVYLCASSLKGRGAGELFFGEGSRLTVL.

This clonotype was seen at least ten times. The chain is built from TRBV19 and TRBJ2-1, with TRBD2 matching over 9 bases. The CDR3 consists of 16 residues. Per germline, CDR1 LNHDA and CDR2 SQIVND (reference sequence). V lost 6 bases to trimming and J lost 3 bases; unmatched junction nucleotides: 9. CDR3 DNA sequence: TGTGCCAGTAGACAAGCGGGGGGCGGTTTCTACAATGAGCAGTTCTTC. Its translation is CASRQAGGGFYNEQFF.

This clonotype has a count of ten or more. The chain employs TRBV28 and TRBJ2-1; D is perhaps TRBD2 (7 bases). V was shortened by 6 bases and J by 7 bases, with 22 bases between the two germline ends. Germline CDR1 reads MDHEN; CDR2 reads SYDVKM. The CDR3 consists of 16 residues. Here the CDR3 reads CASSGGGGVSLNEQFF. CDR3 nucleotide sequence: TGTGCCAGCAGCGGAGGGGGGGGAGTAAGTTTGAATGAGCAGTTCTTC.

This clonotype appeared a few times. The gene calls are TRBV7-6 and TRBJ2-3, with a tentative D call TRBD2 (6 bases). CDR3 length: 15 amino acids. The V gene's germline CDR1 is SGHVS and CDR2 FNYEAQ. V lost 4 bases, J lost 3 bases, and 14 bases lay in between. CDR3 in amino acids: CASSSSYGGTDTQYF. The CDR3, as DNA: TGTGCCAGCAGCTCCTCCTATGGGGGGACAGATACGCAGTATTTT.

Comments on this clonotype: One base away lies a much larger clone, so this may be a sequencing read error. The chain carries TRBV5-1 and TRBJ2-3, with 9 bases lining up with TRBD2. CDR1 is SGHRS, CDR2 YFSETQ, per germline. The CDR3 spans 17 residues. The CDR3 reads CASGLAKAGGITDTQYF. The CDR3 DNA reads TGCGCCAGCGGCTTGGCCAAGGCGGGAGGGATCACAGATACGCAGTATTTT. Together with reference TRBV5-1 and TRBJ2-3, the CDR3 gives the full variable domain: KAGVTQTPRYLIKTRGQQVTLSCSPISGHRSVSWYQQTPGQGLQFLFEYFSETQRNKGNFPGRFSGRQFSNSRSEMNVSTLELGDSALYLCASGLAKAGGITDTQYFGPGTRLTVL.

This clonotype was seen at least ten times. This chain uses TRBV5-5 with TRBJ2-1, with TRBD1 matching over 7 bases. With 3 bases clipped from V and 1 base from J, the junction kept 13 bases outside the gene matches. Germline V CDR1 and CDR2: SGHKS, YYEKEE (reference sequence). This CDR3 has 18 residues. The CDR3 coding sequence is TGTGCCAGCAGCTCCGCGGTCGACTACAGGGGATCCTACAATGAGCAGTTCTTC. This translates into CASSSAVDYRGSYNEQFF.

This clonotype was recorded many times. The rearrangement joins TRBV14 to TRBJ2-3; unclear D gene. Trimming shortened V by 2 bases and J by 4 bases, and 10 bases separated the two germline ends. The germline CDR1 and CDR2 sequences are SGHDN and FVKESK. The CDR3 spans 14 residues. CDR3 sequence (DNA): TGTGCCAGCAGCCAAATTCAGCCGGCAGATACGCAGTATTTT. Amino acids: CASSQIQPADTQYF.

At least ten counts were recorded for this clonotype. The chain couples TRBV29-1 to TRBJ2-1; TRBD1 might be the D (6 bases). This CDR3 has 12 residues. The germline V and J ends were trimmed by 6 bases and 4 bases, with 10 bases remaining between them. Germline V gene data show CDR1 as SQVTM and CDR2 as ANQGSEA. The CDR3 protein is CSVGQLYNEQFF. The CDR3 bases are TGCAGCGTCGGACAGTTATACAATGAGCAGTTCTTC.

This clonotype was seen many times. CDR3 coding DNA: TGTGCCAGCAGTCTACCCCTCCTAGCGGGAGGGGCGGATACGCAGTATTTT. Residues: CASSLPLLAGGADTQYF. The chain couples TRBV12-3 or TRBV12-4 to TRBJ2-3, with 12 bases matching TRBD2. This CDR3 is built from 17 residues. J lost 6 bases, V lost 5 bases, and 12 bases had no gene match.

This clonotype showed up many times. The junction does not match germline at one end; this may be a read error. The V and J genes are TRBV18 and TRBJ2-2; 7 bases are a match to TRBD1. The CDR3 is made up of 16 amino acids. The germline gives CDR1 KGHSH, CDR2 LQKENI. In nucleotides, the CDR3 is TGTGCCAGCTCGCCACAGGGGCCTTCGAACACCGGGGAGCTGTTTTTT. Its translation is CASSPQGPSNTGELFF.

Comment on this clonotype: A much larger clone differs by one base, so this may be a read error. The V and J genes are TRBV4-1 and TRBJ2-5; no firm D call. Germline CDR1 is MGHRA and CDR2 is YSYEKL. This CDR3 spans 16 amino acids. Trimming took 6 bases from V and 2 from J, leaving 19 bases between them. CDR3 nucleotides: TGCGCCAGCAGTTCACAAGACGGACGGCCACAAGAGACCCAGTACTTC. This codes for CASSSQDGRPQETQYF.